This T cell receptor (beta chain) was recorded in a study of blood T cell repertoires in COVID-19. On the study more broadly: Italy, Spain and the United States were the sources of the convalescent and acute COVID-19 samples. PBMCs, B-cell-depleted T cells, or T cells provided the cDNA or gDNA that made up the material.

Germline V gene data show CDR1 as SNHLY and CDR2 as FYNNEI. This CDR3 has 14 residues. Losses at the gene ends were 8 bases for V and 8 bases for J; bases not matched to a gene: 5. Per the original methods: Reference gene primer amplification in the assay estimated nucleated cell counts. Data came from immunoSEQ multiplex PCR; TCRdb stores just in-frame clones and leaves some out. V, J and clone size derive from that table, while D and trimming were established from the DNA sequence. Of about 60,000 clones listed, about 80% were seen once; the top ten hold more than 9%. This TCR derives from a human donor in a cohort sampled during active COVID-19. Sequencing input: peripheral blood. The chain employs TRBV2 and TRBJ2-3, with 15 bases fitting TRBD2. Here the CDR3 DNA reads TGTGCCAGCGCGGGGACTAGCGGGAGGAGTACGCAGTATTTT. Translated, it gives CASAGTSGRSTQYF.